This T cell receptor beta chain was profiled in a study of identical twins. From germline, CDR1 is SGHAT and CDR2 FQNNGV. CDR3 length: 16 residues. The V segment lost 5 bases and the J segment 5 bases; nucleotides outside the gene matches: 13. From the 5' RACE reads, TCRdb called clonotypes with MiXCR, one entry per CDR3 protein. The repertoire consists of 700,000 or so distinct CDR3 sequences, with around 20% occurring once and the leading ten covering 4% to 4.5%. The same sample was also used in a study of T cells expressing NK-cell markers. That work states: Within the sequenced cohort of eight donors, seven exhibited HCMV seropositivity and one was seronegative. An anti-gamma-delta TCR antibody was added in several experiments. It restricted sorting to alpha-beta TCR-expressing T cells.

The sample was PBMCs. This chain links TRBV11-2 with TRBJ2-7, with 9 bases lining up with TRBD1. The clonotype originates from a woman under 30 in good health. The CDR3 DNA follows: TGTGCCAGCAGCACCCGGGACAGGGTCAGAGGGGACGAGCAGTACTTC. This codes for CASSTRDRVRGDEQYF.